The 32 T cell receptor beta chains below all came from one sample that was sequenced in a study of T cell changes during pregnancy in multiple sclerosis. Profiled with immunoSEQ multiplex PCR; TCRdb holds only in-frame clones, not every one. The sample lists tens of thousands of clones; approximately 90% were seen once. Source: CD4+ T cells from peripheral blood mononuclear cells, taken in the second trimester of pregnancy. These receptors all stem from a female donor with multiple sclerosis, enrolled in a pregnancy study.

Here the CDR3 DNA reads TGTGCCATCAGTGAGATTGGGGGCGATGGCTACACCTTC. As protein: CAISEIGGDGYTF. This chain joins TRBV10-3 and TRBJ1-2, with D maybe TRBD1 (6 bases). Germline CDR1 ENHRY, CDR2 SYGVKD. The CDR3 consists of 13 residues. The V end lost 2 bases, the J end lost 6 bases, and 10 bases lay between the germline ends.

The J gene is TRBJ1-3, the V gene TRBV28, with TRBD1 matching 9 bases. This CDR3 comprises 14 residues. The V segment lost 6 bases and the J segment 8 bases; nucleotides outside the gene matches: 8. The V gene's germline CDR1 is MDHEN and CDR2 SYDVKM. The CDR3 region is CASSRDRDGDTIYF. CDR3 DNA: TGTGCCAGCAGCCGGGACAGGGATGGGGACACCATATATTTT.

V is TRBV18 and J is TRBJ1-1, with D possibly matching TRBD1 (6 bases). The CDR3 spans 12 residues. Germline CDR1 and CDR2: KGHSH and LQKENI. Trimming removed 6 bases at V and 10 bases at J, with 15 bases between. CDR3 nucleotides: TGTGCCAGCTCCCCAGGGGTGGGAGTAGCTTTCTTT. It specifies CASSPGVGVAFF.

The chain recombines TRBV9 with TRBJ1-2; D remains unclear. From germline, CDR1 is SGDLS and CDR2 YYNGEE. Trimming pared 0 bases from V and 6 bases from J, leaving 12 bases between. The CDR3 runs to 14 residues. CDR3 nucleotides: TGTGCCAGCAGCGTAGCCCCGGAAGAGGATGGCTACACCTTC. Translated, it gives CASSVAPEEDGYTF.

The chain links TRBV21-1 to TRBJ1-6; TRBD1, as called in the table, went unchecked against the DNA. TRBV21-1 constitutes a pseudogene. This CDR3 contains 18 residues. The CDR3 sequence: CASSKKVQGAQLNSPLHF. The CDR3 DNA follows: TGTGCCAGCAGCAAAAAGGTACAGGGGGCGCAGTTGAATTCACCCCTCCACTTT.

CDR3 sequence: CASSIADRGGEQFF. The DNA for the CDR3 is TGTGCCAGTAGTATAGCCGACAGGGGTGGGGAGCAGTTCTTC. This chain uses TRBV19 with TRBJ2-1; 8 nucleotides line up with TRBD1. Per the germline V gene, CDR1 is LNHDA and CDR2 is SQIVND (reference sequence). The CDR3 extends over 14 amino acids. The V and J ends lost 1 base and 10 bases, in that order; junction bases with no gene match: 6.

The CDR3 bases are TGTGCCAGCAGCCCTCGGGACTGGCCCTTCACAGATACGCAGTATTTT. Translated, it gives CASSPRDWPFTDTQYF. The rearrangement uses TRBV5-6 and TRBJ2-3; the D gene is possibly TRBD2 (6 bases). The CDR3 is 16 residues long. The germline V and J ends were trimmed by 4 bases and 2 bases, with 17 bases remaining between them. Germline V CDR1 and CDR2: SGHDT, YYEEEE.

The chain is built from TRBV5-1 and TRBJ2-3, with 7 bases aligning to TRBD2. The germline V gene encodes CDR1 SGHRS and CDR2 YFSETQ. Losses at the gene ends were 0 bases for V and 0 bases for J; bases not matched to a gene: 1. CDR3 length: 15 residues. Here the CDR3 DNA reads TGCGCCAGCAGCTTGGTAGCGGGTAGCACAGATACGCAGTATTTT. Translation: CASSLVAGSTDTQYF. Complete variable domain (other parts from reference TRBV5-1 and TRBJ2-3): KAGVTQTPRYLIKTRGQQVTLSCSPISGHRSVSWYQQTPGQGLQFLFEYFSETQRNKGNFPGRFSGRQFSNSRSEMNVSTLELGDSALYLCASSLVAGSTDTQYFGPGTRLTVL.

V and J are TRBV27 and TRBJ1-1; D call uncertain. This CDR3 is 13 amino acids long. Germline V gives CDR1 MNHEY, CDR2 SMNVEV (reference sequence). V was pared by 1 base and J by 3 bases, with 6 bases between. In DNA form, the CDR3 reads TGTGCCAGCAGTTTATGGCGGCACACTGAAGCTTTCTTT. This encodes CASSLWRHTEAFF.

The chain couples TRBV5-1 to TRBJ2-2, with TRBD1 matching 8 bases. The CDR3 has 17 residues. CDR1 and CDR2 from the germline V gene are SGHRS and YFSETQ. V dropped 1 base and J dropped 1; count of bases not matched to a gene: 6. CDR3 sequence reads: CASSLTGTGVNTGELFF. The CDR3 region has the DNA TGCGCCAGCAGCTTGACCGGGACAGGAGTGAACACCGGGGAGCTGTTTTTT.

The rearrangement joins TRBV5-4 to TRBJ1-2; 8 nucleotides line up with TRBD1. Germline assignment: CDR1 SGHNT and CDR2 YYREEE (reference sequence). The CDR3 runs to 15 residues. The ends lost 4 bases at V and 8 bases at J; junction bases unmatched: 13. CDR3: CASSLTGDNPLGYTF. The CDR3, as DNA: TGTGCCAGCAGCCTGACAGGGGATAACCCGTTGGGCTACACCTTC.

The chain joins TRBV2 to TRBJ1-5, with TRBD1 as a possible D gene (5 bases). Trimming pared 4 bases from V and 3 bases from J, leaving 13 bases between. CDR3 length: 15 residues. CDR1 and CDR2 from the germline V gene are SNHLY and FYNNEI. CDR3 nucleotide sequence: TGTGCCAGCAGTGGCTCAGGGTTGAACAATCAGCCCCAGCATTTT. Its translation: CASSGSGLNNQPQHF.

This chain uses TRBV2 with TRBJ2-5; 11 positions agree with TRBD2. Germline V CDR1 and CDR2: SNHLY, FYNNEI. This CDR3 is 18 amino acids long. The ends lost 2 bases at V and 1 base at J; junction bases unmatched: 9. The CDR3 DNA follows: TGTGCCAGCAGTGAACTAATCTCGGGACTAGCGGTCCAAGAGACCCAGTACTTC. Translation: CASSELISGLAVQETQYF.

This clone was seen a single time. The chain recombines TRBV7-8 with TRBJ2-1; 7 nucleotides agree with TRBD1. V trimming: 5 bases; J trimming: 5 bases; junction bases outside the gene matches: 6. CDR1 is SGHVS and CDR2 is FQNEAQ in the germline V gene. The CDR3 has 14 residues. Here the CDR3 reads CASSPQGTDNEQFF. CDR3 nucleotide sequence: TGTGCCAGCAGCCCTCAGGGGACAGACAATGAGCAGTTCTTC.

The chain couples TRBV5-6 to TRBJ2-7, with a tentative D call TRBD1 (6 bases). CDR3 length: 15 residues. The germline V gene has CDR1 SGHDT and CDR2 YYEEEE. Trimming removed 3 bases from V and 3 bases from J, with 16 bases in between. In DNA form, the CDR3 reads TGTGCCAGCAGCTCCACCGGGACATATTTCTACGAGCAGTACTTC. Amino acid sequence: CASSSTGTYFYEQYF.

The rearrangement joins TRBV23-1 to TRBJ1-1; 9 bases align to TRBD1. TRBV23-1 is an ORF; its function is uncertain. CDR3 length: 14 residues. After removal of 8 bases from V and 3 bases from J, the junction contained 7 bases not matched to a gene. Here the CDR3 DNA reads TGCGCCAGCGCTCATAGGGACAGGGACACTGAAGCTTTCTTT. It codes for CASAHRDRDTEAFF.

The rearrangement joins TRBV6-1 to TRBJ2-5, with TRBD2 matching over 8 bases. The CDR3 is 15 residues long. V trimming: 4 bases; J trimming: 7 bases; junction bases outside the gene matches: 11. CDR1 is MNHNS and CDR2 is SASEGT in the germline V gene. Here the CDR3 reads CASSGLAISKGTQYF. The CDR3 nucleotides are TGTGCCAGCAGTGGACTAGCGATCTCCAAGGGGACCCAGTACTTC.

The V and J genes are TRBV15 and TRBJ2-7; 7 bases match TRBD1. Trimming removed 2 bases from V and 1 base from J; junction bases left unmatched: 8. This CDR3 is 16 amino acids long. Germline CDR1 and CDR2: LNHNV and YYDKDF (reference sequence). CDR3 sequence reads: CATSRRLTGRSYEQYF. In DNA, the CDR3 is TGTGCCACCAGCAGAAGACTGACAGGGAGATCCTACGAGCAGTACTTC.

The chain couples TRBV19 to TRBJ2-7, with D possibly TRBD2 on 5 matching bases. Trimming stripped 5 bases from V and 1 base from J, with 12 bases between. The V gene's germline CDR1 is LNHDA and CDR2 SQIVND (reference sequence). This CDR3 region has 14 residues. The CDR3, as DNA: TGTGCCAGTAGTTCCTCTAGCCGATCCTACGAGCAGTACTTC. Translated, it gives CASSSSSRSYEQYF.

The CDR3 coding sequence is TGTGCCAACCGAGGGCGCAGCACAGATACGCAGTATTTT. Translated, it gives CANRGRSTDTQYF. The chain is built from TRBV2 and TRBJ2-3; tentatively, D is TRBD2 (5 bases). Germline lookup yields CDR1 SNHLY and CDR2 FYNNEI. The CDR3 spans 13 residues. The germline V and J ends were trimmed by 10 bases and 0 bases, with 11 bases remaining between them.

The V gene is TRBV6-5, the J gene TRBJ1-1; D is undetermined. Per germline, CDR1 MNHEY and CDR2 SVGAGI. Trimming shortened V by 2 bases and J by 5 bases, and 12 bases separated the two germline ends. The CDR3 is 14 residues long. The CDR3 bases are TGTGCCAGCAGTTACGTGTCGTCGGGGACTGAAGCTTTCTTT. Translation gives CASSYVSSGTEAFF.

About this clone: Within the sample, other DNA sequences also encode this same CDR3. The V and J genes are TRBV5-1 and TRBJ2-7, with no clear D. CDR3 length: 13 amino acids. Germline V gene lookup returns CDR1 SGHRS and CDR2 YFSETQ. Trimming removed 0 bases from V and 0 bases from J, with 4 bases in between. CDR3 residues: CASSLGSSYEQYF. The CDR3 nucleotides read TGCGCCAGCAGCTTGGGGAGCTCCTACGAGCAGTACTTC.

The chain has TRBV2 and TRBJ2-2; a weak D match, TRBD1 (5 bases). The CDR3 runs to 17 residues. V was trimmed by 6 bases and J by 0 bases, leaving 17 bases between them. The germline gives CDR1 SNHLY, CDR2 FYNNEI. The CDR3, as DNA: TGTGCCAGCAGGAAGACAGAAGCACTTGCGAACACCGGGGAGCTGTTTTTT. The encoded protein is CASRKTEALANTGELFF. Drawing the rest from reference TRBV2 and TRBJ2-2, the complete variable domain is EPEVTQTPSHQVTQMGQEVILRCVPISNHLYFYWYRQILGQKVEFLVSFYNNEISEKSEIFDDQFSVERPDGSNFTLKIRSTKLEDSAMYFCASRKTEALANTGELFFGEGSRLTVL.

This clone has just one count. The chain uses TRBV13 and TRBJ1-1; the match to TRBD1 covers 8 bases. Trimming cost V 3 bases and J 1 base; bases outside gene matches: 7. Looked up from germline, CDR1 is PRHDT and CDR2 is FYEKMQ (reference sequence). The CDR3 spans 16 residues. The CDR3 sequence is CASSFRQGPANTEAFF. The CDR3 coding sequence is TGTGCCAGCAGCTTCAGACAGGGGCCGGCGAACACTGAAGCTTTCTTT.

The chain has TRBV11-2 and TRBJ1-5; D ambiguous. The CDR3 spans 13 residues. The germline CDR1 and CDR2 sequences are SGHAT and FQNNGV. Trimming took 3 bases from V and 7 from J, leaving 10 bases between them. CDR3 sequence: CASSFGENQPQHF. The CDR3 coding sequence is TGTGCCAGCAGCTTCGGGGAGAACCAGCCCCAGCATTTT.

The V call is TRBV5-6, the J call TRBJ1-6; D is unclear. The CDR3 consists of 12 residues. Germline values: CDR1 SGHDT, CDR2 YYEEEE. V was trimmed by 5 bases and J by 9 bases, leaving 9 bases between them. The CDR3 here is CASSSYSSPLHF. Written as DNA, the CDR3 is TGTGCCAGCAGTTCCTACTCTTCACCCCTCCACTTT. The entire variable domain, with the rest obtained from reference TRBV5-6 and TRBJ1-6, is as follows: DAGVTQSPTHLIKTRGQQVTLRCSPKSGHDTVSWYQQALGQGPQFIFQYYEEEERQRGNFPDRFSGHQFPNYSSELNVNALLLGDSALYLCASSSYSSPLHFGNGTRLTVT.

The chain recombines TRBV6-5 with TRBJ1-4; D is perhaps TRBD1 (6 bases). Germline CDR1 is MNHEY and CDR2 is SVGAGI. V gave up 6 bases and J gave up 10 bases, with 18 bases separating them. This CDR3 comprises 14 residues. The CDR3 nucleotides read TGTGCCAGCAGCGAAACAGGGCGCCTGGGAAAACTGTTTTTT. Translated: CASSETGRLGKLFF.

V and J are TRBV7-2 and TRBJ2-5; no firm D call. This CDR3 has 14 residues. V was trimmed by 1 base and J by 0 bases, leaving 6 bases between them. CDR1 is SGHTA, CDR2 FQGNSA, per germline. CDR3 DNA sequence: TGTGCCAGCAGCTTAGTTCCGTACCAAGAGACCCAGTACTTC. Residues: CASSLVPYQETQYF.

This clone was counted once. DNA for the CDR3: TGTGCCAGCAGCCTTCAGCCGGGACTAGCGTACGAGCAGTACTTC. This translates into CASSLQPGLAYEQYF. The chain links TRBV4-2 to TRBJ2-7; 10 positions agree with TRBD2. There are 15 residues in the CDR3. In germline, CDR1 is LGHNA, CDR2 YNFKEQ. V was clipped by 4 bases and J by 4 bases; unmatched bases: 7.

The V call is TRBV5-5, the J call TRBJ2-5; maybe TRBD2 (5 bases). This CDR3 has 14 residues. The germline V and J ends were trimmed by 5 bases and 2 bases, with 13 bases remaining between them. Per germline, CDR1 SGHKS and CDR2 YYEKEE (reference sequence). The CDR3 bases are TGTGCCAGCAGGCGGGCGGGCCGACAAGAGACCCAGTACTTC. Translating it yields CASRRAGRQETQYF.

The rearrangement links TRBV7-9 to TRBJ2-4; tentatively, D is TRBD1 (5 bases). The CDR3 covers 16 residues. Trimming removed 4 bases from V and 4 bases from J, with 17 bases in between. Looked up from germline, CDR1 is SEHNR and CDR2 is FQNEAQ (reference sequence). The CDR3 protein is CASSSFRADLKNIQYF. CDR3 bases: TGTGCCAGCAGCTCGTTCAGGGCGGACCTTAAAAACATTCAGTACTTC.

The chain recombines TRBV19 with TRBJ2-7; D uncertain. The CDR3 consists of 14 residues. V lost 1 base, J lost 0 bases, and 7 bases lay in between. Germline V gene sequence: CDR1 LNHDA, CDR2 SQIVND (reference sequence). CDR3 DNA: TGTGCCAGTAGTATAGCGGTGAGCTCCTACGAGCAGTACTTC. Translated: CASSIAVSSYEQYF. The complete variable domain, with remaining parts taken from reference TRBV19 and TRBJ2-7, reads DGGITQSPKYLFRKEGQNVTLSCEQNLNHDAMYWYRQDPGQGLRLIYYSQIVNDFQKGDIAEGYSVSREKKESFPLTVTSAQKNPTAFYLCASSIAVSSYEQYFGPGTRLTVT.